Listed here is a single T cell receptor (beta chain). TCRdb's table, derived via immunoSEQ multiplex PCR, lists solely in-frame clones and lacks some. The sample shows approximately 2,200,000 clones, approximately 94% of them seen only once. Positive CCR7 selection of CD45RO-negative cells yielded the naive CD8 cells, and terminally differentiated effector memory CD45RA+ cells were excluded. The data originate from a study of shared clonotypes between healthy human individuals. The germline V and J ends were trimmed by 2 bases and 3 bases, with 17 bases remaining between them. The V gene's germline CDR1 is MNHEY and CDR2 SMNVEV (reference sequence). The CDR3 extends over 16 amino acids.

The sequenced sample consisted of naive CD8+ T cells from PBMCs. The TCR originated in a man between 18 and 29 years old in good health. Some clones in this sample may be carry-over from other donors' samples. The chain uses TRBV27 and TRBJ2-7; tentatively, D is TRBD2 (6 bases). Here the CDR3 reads CASSLGLPGRYYEQYF. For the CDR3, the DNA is TGTGCCAGCAGTTTAGGACTACCGGGACGGTACTACGAGCAGTACTTC.